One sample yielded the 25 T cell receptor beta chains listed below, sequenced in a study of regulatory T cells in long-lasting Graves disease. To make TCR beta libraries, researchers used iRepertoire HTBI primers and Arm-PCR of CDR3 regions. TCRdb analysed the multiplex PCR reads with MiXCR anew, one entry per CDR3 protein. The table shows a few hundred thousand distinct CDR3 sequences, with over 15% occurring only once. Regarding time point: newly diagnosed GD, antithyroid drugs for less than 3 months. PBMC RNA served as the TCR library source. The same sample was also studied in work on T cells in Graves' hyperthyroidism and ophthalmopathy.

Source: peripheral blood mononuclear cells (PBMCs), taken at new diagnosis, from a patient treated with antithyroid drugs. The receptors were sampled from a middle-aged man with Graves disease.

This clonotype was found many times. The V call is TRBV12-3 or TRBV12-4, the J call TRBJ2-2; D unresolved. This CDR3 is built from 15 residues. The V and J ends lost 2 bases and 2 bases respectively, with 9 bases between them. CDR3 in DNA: TGTGCCAGCAGTTTAAGGTCTCACAACACCGGGGAGCTGTTTTTT. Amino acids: CASSLRSHNTGELFF.

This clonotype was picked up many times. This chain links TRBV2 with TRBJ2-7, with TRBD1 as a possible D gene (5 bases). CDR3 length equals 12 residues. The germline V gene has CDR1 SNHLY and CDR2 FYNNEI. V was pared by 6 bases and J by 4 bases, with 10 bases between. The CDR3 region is CASRSDIYEQYF. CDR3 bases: TGTGCCAGCAGATCGGACATTTACGAGCAGTACTTC.

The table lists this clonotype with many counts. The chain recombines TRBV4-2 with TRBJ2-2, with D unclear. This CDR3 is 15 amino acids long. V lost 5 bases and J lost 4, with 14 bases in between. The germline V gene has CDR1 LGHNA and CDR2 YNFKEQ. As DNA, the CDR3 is TGTGCCAGCAGCAACCGGGCCGTGGGCACCGGGGAGCTGTTTTTT. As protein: CASSNRAVGTGELFF.

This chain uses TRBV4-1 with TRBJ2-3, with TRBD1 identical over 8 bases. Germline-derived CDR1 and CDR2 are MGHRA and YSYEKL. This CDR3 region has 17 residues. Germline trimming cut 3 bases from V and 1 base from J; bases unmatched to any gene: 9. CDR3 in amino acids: CASSQETQGAGTDTQYF. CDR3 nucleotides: TGCGCCAGCAGCCAGGAAACCCAGGGGGCCGGCACAGATACGCAGTATTTT.

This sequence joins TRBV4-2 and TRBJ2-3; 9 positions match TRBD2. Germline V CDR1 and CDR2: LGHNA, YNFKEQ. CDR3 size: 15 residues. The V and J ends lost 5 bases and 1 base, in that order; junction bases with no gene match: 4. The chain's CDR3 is CASSGERGGTDTQYF. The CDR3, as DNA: TGTGCCAGCAGCGGAGAGCGGGGGGGCACAGATACGCAGTATTTT.

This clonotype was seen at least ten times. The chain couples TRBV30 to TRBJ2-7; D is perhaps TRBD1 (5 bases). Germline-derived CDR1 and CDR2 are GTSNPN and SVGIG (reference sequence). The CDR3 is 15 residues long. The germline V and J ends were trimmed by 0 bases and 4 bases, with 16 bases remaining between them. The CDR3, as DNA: TGTGCCTGGAGTGTGGTTGGGGCGGTGAGGTACGAGCAGTACTTC. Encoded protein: CAWSVVGAVRYEQYF. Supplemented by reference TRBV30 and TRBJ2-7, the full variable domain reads SQTIHQWPATLVQPVGSPLSLECTVEGTSNPNLYWYRQAAGRGLQLLFYSVGIGQISSEVPQNLSASRPQDRQFILSSKKLLLSDSGFYLCAWSVVGAVRYEQYFGPGTRLTVT.

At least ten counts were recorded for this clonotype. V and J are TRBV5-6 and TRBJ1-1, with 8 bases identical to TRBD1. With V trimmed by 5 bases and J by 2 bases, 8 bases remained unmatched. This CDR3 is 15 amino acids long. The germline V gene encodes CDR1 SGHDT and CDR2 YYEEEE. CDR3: CASRYRTGINTEAFF. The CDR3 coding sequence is TGTGCCAGCAGGTATAGGACAGGGATTAACACTGAAGCTTTCTTT.

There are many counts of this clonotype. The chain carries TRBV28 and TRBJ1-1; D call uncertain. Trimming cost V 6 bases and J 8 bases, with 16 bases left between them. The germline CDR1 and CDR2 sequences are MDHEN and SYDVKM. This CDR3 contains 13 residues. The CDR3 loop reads CASSRFRESEAFF. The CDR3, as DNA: TGTGCCAGCAGCCGGTTTCGGGAGTCGGAAGCTTTCTTT.

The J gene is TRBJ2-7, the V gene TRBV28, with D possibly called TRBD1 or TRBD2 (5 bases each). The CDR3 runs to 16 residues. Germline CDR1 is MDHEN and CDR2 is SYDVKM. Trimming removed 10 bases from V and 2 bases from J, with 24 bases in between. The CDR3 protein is CAITPGTAALPYEQYF. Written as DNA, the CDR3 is TGTGCCATTACACCGGGGACGGCCGCCCTACCCTACGAGCAGTACTTC.

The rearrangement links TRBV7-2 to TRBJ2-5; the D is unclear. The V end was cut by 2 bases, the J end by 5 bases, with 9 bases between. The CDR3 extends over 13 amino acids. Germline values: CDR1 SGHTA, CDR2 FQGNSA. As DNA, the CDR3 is TGTGCCAGCAGCTTATTTGAGCGCGAGACCCAGTACTTC. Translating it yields CASSLFERETQYF.

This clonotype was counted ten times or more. The CDR3 loop is CASSYATGLTGANQPQHF. The CDR3 DNA reads TGTGCCAGCAGTTATGCAACCGGACTAACTGGGGCCAATCAGCCCCAGCATTTT. The V and J genes are TRBV6-5 and TRBJ1-5; tentative D call: TRBD1 (5 bases). The CDR3 runs 18 residues. The germline V and J ends were trimmed by 3 bases and 3 bases, with 21 bases remaining between them. Germline V lookup: CDR1 MNHEY, CDR2 SVGAGI.

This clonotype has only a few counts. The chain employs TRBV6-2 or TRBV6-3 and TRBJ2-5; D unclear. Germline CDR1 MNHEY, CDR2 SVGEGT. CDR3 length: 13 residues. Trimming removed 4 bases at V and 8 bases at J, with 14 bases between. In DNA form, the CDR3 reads TGTGCCAGCAGTTTGCCACCTTCAGGAACCCAGTACTTC. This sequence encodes CASSLPPSGTQYF.

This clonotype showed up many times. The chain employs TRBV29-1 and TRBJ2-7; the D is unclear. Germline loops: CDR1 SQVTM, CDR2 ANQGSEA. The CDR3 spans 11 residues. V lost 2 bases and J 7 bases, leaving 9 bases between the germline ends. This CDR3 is CSVERSGEQYF. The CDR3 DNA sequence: TGCAGCGTTGAACGATCGGGTGAGCAGTACTTC.

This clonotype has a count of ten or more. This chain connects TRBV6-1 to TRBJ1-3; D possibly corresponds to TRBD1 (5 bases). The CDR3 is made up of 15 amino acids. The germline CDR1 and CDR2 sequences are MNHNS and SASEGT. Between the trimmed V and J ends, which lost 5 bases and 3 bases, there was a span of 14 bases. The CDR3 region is CASSQRGLSGNTIYF. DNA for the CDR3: TGTGCCAGCAGTCAAAGGGGTCTTAGTGGAAACACCATATATTTT.

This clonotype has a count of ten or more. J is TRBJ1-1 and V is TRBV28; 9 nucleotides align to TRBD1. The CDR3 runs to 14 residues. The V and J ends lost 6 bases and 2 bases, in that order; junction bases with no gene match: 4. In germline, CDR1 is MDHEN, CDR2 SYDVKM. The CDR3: CASRTTGGNTEAFF. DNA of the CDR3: TGTGCCAGCAGGACAACAGGGGGCAACACTGAAGCTTTCTTT.

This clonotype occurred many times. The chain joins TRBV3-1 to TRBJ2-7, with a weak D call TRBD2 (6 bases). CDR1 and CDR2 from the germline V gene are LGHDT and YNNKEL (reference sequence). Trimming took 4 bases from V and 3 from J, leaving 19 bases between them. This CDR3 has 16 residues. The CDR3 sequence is CASSLLSMGLIYEQYF. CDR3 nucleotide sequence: TGTGCCAGCAGCCTCCTATCCATGGGACTGATCTACGAGCAGTACTTC.

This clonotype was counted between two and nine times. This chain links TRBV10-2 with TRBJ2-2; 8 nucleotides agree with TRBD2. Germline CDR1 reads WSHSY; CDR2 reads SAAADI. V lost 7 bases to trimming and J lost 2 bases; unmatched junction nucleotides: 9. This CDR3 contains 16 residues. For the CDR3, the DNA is TGCGCCAGCATAGGCGGGGGGCTCCCCAACACCGGGGAGCTGTTTTTT. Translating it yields CASIGGGLPNTGELFF.

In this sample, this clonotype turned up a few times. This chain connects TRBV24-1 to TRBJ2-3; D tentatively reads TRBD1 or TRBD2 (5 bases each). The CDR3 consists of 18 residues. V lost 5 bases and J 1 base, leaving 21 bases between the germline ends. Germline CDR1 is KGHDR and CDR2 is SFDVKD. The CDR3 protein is CATSGLRGRNNRTDTQYF. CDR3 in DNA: TGTGCCACCAGTGGCTTGAGGGGACGAAACAACCGCACAGATACGCAGTATTTT.

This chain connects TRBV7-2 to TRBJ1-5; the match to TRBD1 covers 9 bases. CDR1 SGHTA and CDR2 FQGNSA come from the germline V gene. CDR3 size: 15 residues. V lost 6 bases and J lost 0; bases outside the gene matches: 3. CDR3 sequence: CASRPDRGSNQPQHF. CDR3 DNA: TGTGCCAGCAGACCGGACAGGGGTAGCAATCAGCCCCAGCATTTT.

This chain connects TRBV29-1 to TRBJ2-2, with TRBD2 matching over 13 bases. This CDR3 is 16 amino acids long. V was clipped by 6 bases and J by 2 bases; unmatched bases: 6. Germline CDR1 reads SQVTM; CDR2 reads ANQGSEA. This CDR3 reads CSVLGLAGPNTGELFF. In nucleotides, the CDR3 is TGCAGCGTCCTGGGACTAGCGGGGCCAAACACCGGGGAGCTGTTTTTT.

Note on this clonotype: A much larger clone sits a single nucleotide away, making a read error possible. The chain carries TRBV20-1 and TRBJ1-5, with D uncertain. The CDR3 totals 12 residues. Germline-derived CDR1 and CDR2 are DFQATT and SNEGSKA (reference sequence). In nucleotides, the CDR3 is TGCAGTGCCCTCGGCGGTGATCAGCCCCGGCATTTT. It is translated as CSALGGDQPRHF.

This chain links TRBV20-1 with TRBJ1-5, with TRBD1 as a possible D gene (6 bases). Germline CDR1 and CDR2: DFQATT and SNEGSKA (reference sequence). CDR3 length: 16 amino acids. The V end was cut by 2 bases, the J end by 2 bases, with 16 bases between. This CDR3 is CSARTQGHEGNQPQHF. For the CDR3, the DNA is TGCAGTGCTAGAACACAGGGACATGAGGGCAATCAGCCCCAGCATTTT.

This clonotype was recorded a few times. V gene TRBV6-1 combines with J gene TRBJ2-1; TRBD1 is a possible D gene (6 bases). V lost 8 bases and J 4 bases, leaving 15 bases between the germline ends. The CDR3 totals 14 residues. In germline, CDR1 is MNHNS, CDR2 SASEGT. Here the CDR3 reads CASSLGGLYNEQFF. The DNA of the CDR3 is TGTGCCAGCTCCCTAGGGGGTTTATACAATGAGCAGTTCTTC.

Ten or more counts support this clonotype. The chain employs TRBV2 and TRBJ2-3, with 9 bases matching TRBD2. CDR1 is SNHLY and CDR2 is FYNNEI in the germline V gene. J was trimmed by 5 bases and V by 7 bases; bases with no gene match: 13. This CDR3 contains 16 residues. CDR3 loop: CASTPMGGGALDTQYF. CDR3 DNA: TGTGCCAGCACCCCTATGGGCGGGGGGGCTCTAGATACGCAGTATTTT. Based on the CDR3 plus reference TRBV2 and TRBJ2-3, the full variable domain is EPEVTQTPSHQVTQMGQEVILRCVPISNHLYFYWYRQILGQKVEFLVSFYNNEISEKSEIFDDQFSVERPDGSNFTLKIRSTKLEDSAMYFCASTPMGGGALDTQYFGPGTRLTVL.

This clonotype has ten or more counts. The DNA of the CDR3 is TGTGCCAGCAGCTCCGGTTGGGACATCCTCATGAACACTGAAGCTTTCTTT. This encodes CASSSGWDILMNTEAFF. The genes are TRBV3-1 and TRBJ1-1; D perhaps matches TRBD1 (6 bases). Germline V gene lookup returns CDR1 LGHDT and CDR2 YNNKEL (reference sequence). With 5 bases removed from V and 0 bases from J, the gap between germline ends came to 19 bases. This CDR3 is built from 17 residues.